This TCR beta chain was obtained from a study of control samples from healthy donors and cancer patients. V lost 0 bases and J lost 8, with 17 bases in between. Germline V gives CDR1 LGHNA, CDR2 YSLEER. There are 16 residues in the CDR3. The repertoire was sequenced with immunoSEQ multiplex PCR; TCRdb's copy has only in-frame clones and lacks some. The table has about 85,000 clones, less than 90% seen once. The chain links TRBV4-3 to TRBJ2-1, with D perhaps given as TRBD1 or TRBD2 (5 bases each). This TCR was recovered from a woman between 55 and 75 years old in good health. Sequences were obtained from blood. Here the CDR3 DNA reads TGCGCCAGCAGCCAAGATACAGCGGACCTAGGGGATGAGCAGTTCTTC. Residues: CASSQDTADLGDEQFF.